This T cell receptor beta chain was profiled in a study of Ad26.COV2.S vaccination and SARS-CoV-2 variants. Overall study context: Of the COV1001 trial arms, the Ad26.COV2.S arm included the donor. Donor got 5x10^10 or 1x10^11 viral particles of Ad26.COV2.S.

Assay: immunoSEQ multiplex PCR; the TCRdb copy retains only in-frame clones and omits some. This sample yields approximately 250,000 clones, of which 70% to 90% are seen a single time; about 2.7% belongs to the top ten. As to this clone: Antigen unknown.

Described treatment: 15 to 20 received Ad26.COV2.S at low or high dose, single or two shots; several received placebo; per-sample allocation not given. Specimens were obtained on day 63 following the first vaccine or placebo injection. The study, taken as a whole, reports: Reported findings describe substantial breadth in spike-specific CD8+ and CD4+ T cell responses following vaccination.

This material consisted of peripheral blood, taken in a trial of Ad26.COV2.S vaccine versus placebo. This clonotype was sampled from a person aged 18-60 years who received the Ad26.COV2.S COVID-19 vaccine or a placebo.

The CDR3, as DNA: TGCGCCAGCAGCTTGAGATCAGGGTATCAGCCCCAGCATTTT. Translated: CASSLRSGYQPQHF. The V gene is TRBV5-1, the J gene TRBJ1-5; D may be TRBD1 (5 bases). Germline assignment: CDR1 SGHRS and CDR2 YFSETQ. The CDR3 length is 14 residues. V was trimmed by 1 base and J by 5 bases, leaving 10 bases between them.